The 27 T cell receptor beta chains given below trace back to one sample, sequenced in a study of human T cells and chemical hapten exposure. The sample's time point: patch test 2, 6 weeks after DPC sensitization. As to treatment: therapeutic diphenylcyclopropenone sensitization with weekly scalp DPC. TCRdb passed the RACE reads through MiXCR, listing each CDR3 protein once. The repertoire holds approximately 120,000 distinct CDR3 sequences, with less than 10% as singletons. Sample: whole blood, taken in connection with sensitization to the hapten diphenylcyclopropenone (DPC). All receptors derive from a woman aged 40-49 years with alopecia areata. Some clones in this sample may be carry-over from other donors' samples.

The sample holds a few counts of this clonotype. The V call is TRBV7-9, the J call TRBJ2-5; a weak D match, TRBD2 (5 bases). Per the germline V gene, CDR1 is SEHNR and CDR2 is FQNEAQ (reference sequence). The CDR3 totals 15 residues. V was pared by 5 bases and J by 2 bases, with 15 bases between. The CDR3 protein is CASSPIATIQETQYF. CDR3 sequence (DNA): TGTGCCAGCAGCCCCATAGCGACCATTCAAGAGACCCAGTACTTC.

This clonotype was detected many times. CDR3 DNA: TGTGCCAGCAGTTTCAACGGTTTCACCGGGGAGCTGTTTTTT. Amino acids: CASSFNGFTGELFF. This sequence joins TRBV27 and TRBJ2-2; D unresolved. The germline CDR1 and CDR2 sequences are MNHEY and SMNVEV (reference sequence). The CDR3 runs to 14 residues. The V gene lost 3 bases and the J gene lost 4 bases, with 9 bases spanning the gap.

This clonotype was picked up a small number of times. This rearrangement joins TRBV9 to TRBJ2-2; no clear D gene. The germline V gene has CDR1 SGDLS and CDR2 YYNGEE. The CDR3 is 18 residues long. The V end was cut by 3 bases, the J end by 4 bases, with 22 bases between. The CDR3 protein is CASSAELGLQATTGELFF. The CDR3 region has the DNA TGTGCCAGCAGCGCCGAGCTGGGCCTCCAGGCGACCACCGGGGAGCTGTTTTTT.

This clonotype was picked up many times. V is TRBV7-8 and J is TRBJ1-1, with a possible D match to TRBD1 (5 bases). Per germline, CDR1 SGHVS and CDR2 FQNEAQ. The CDR3 spans 14 residues. Trimming pared 1 base from V and 4 bases from J, leaving 10 bases between. This CDR3 reads CASSLVGGSTEAFF. The CDR3 DNA reads as TGTGCCAGCAGCTTAGTTGGGGGGAGCACTGAAGCTTTCTTT.

This clonotype showed up just a few times. The gene calls are TRBV7-6 and TRBJ2-5, with a weak D call TRBD1 (6 bases). Germline CDR1 is SGHVS and CDR2 is FNYEAQ. V gave up 5 bases and J gave up 1 base, with 14 bases separating them. The CDR3 has 15 residues. CDR3 region: CASSRLTGPQETQYF. The CDR3 DNA reads TGTGCCAGCAGCAGGCTGACAGGCCCCCAAGAGACCCAGTACTTC.

This clonotype was counted only a few times. V is TRBV3-1 and J is TRBJ2-7; 12 nucleotides agree with TRBD1. The CDR3 is made up of 19 amino acids. Per germline, CDR1 LGHDT and CDR2 YNNKEL (reference sequence). The V segment lost 2 bases and the J segment 5 bases; nucleotides outside the gene matches: 16. The DNA of the CDR3 is TGTGCCAGCAGCCAACCGGGACAGGGGGCTGCAAAGCTCGCCCACGAGCAGTACTTC. This translates into CASSQPGQGAAKLAHEQYF.

This clonotype was observed many times. This chain joins TRBV4-3 and TRBJ1-4, with D hard to call. The ends were cut back, 3 bases at V and 0 bases at J, with 11 bases in the middle. Germline V CDR1 and CDR2: LGHNA, YSLEER. The CDR3 extends over 16 amino acids. The CDR3, as DNA: TGCGCCAGCAGCCATACCTACGCCGCAACTAATGAAAAACTGTTTTTT. Amino acids: CASSHTYAATNEKLFF.

This clonotype was found a few times. The chain is built from TRBV4-1 and TRBJ2-5, with 13 bases identical to TRBD2. The junction had 1 base not matched to a gene; V was cut back by 4 bases and J by 5 bases. Germline-derived CDR1 and CDR2 are MGHRA and YSYEKL. The CDR3 is made up of 14 amino acids. Here the CDR3 DNA reads TGCGCCAGCAGCCTGGGACTAGCGGGGGAGACCCAGTACTTC. Translated: CASSLGLAGETQYF.

This clonotype showed up many times. In DNA form, the CDR3 reads TGTGCCAGCAGCCGACAGGGGGCTCGTGAAAAACTGTTTTTT. Its protein product is CASSRQGAREKLFF. This sequence joins TRBV28 and TRBJ1-4, with 10 bases matching TRBD1. Germline CDR1 MDHEN, CDR2 SYDVKM. This CDR3 is built from 14 residues. V was pared by 6 bases and J by 7 bases, with 5 bases of the junction left unmatched. Combining the CDR3 with reference TRBV28 and TRBJ1-4 gives the whole variable domain DVKVTQSSRYLVKRTGEKVFLECVQDMDHENMFWYRQDPGLGLRLIYFSYDVKMKEKGDIPEGYSVSREKKERFSLILESASTNQTSMYLCASSRQGAREKLFFGSGTQLSVL.

This clonotype was detected many times. The chain employs TRBV7-9 and TRBJ1-1; D gene uncertain. Trimming took 5 bases from V and 0 from J, leaving 4 bases between them. The CDR3 is made up of 12 amino acids. In germline, CDR1 is SEHNR, CDR2 FQNEAQ (reference sequence). The CDR3 spells CASSRMNTEAFF. The CDR3 DNA is TGTGCCAGCAGCCGGATGAACACTGAAGCTTTCTTT. Combining the CDR3 with reference TRBV7-9 and TRBJ1-1 gives the whole variable domain DTGVSQNPRHKITKRGQNVTFRCDPISEHNRLYWYRQTLGQGPEFLTYFQNEAQLEKSRLLSDRFSAERPKGSFSTLEIQRTEQGDSAMYLCASSRMNTEAFFGQGTRLTVV.

The rearrangement uses TRBV30 and TRBJ2-7; TRBD1 might be the D (6 bases). Germline V CDR1 and CDR2: GTSNPN, SVGIG (reference sequence). Trimming left V 3 bases short and J 0 bases short, with 18 bases between. The CDR3 is made up of 16 amino acids. The CDR3 coding sequence is TGTGCCTGGAGCCGTAAGGACAGAAGAAGCTCCTACGAGCAGTACTTC. The encoded protein is CAWSRKDRRSSYEQYF. The full variable domain, with the rest looked up from reference TRBV30 and TRBJ2-7, is SQTIHQWPATLVQPVGSPLSLECTVEGTSNPNLYWYRQAAGRGLQLLFYSVGIGQISSEVPQNLSASRPQDRQFILSSKKLLLSDSGFYLCAWSRKDRRSSYEQYFGPGTRLTVT.

This clonotype has ten or more counts. CDR3 DNA: TGTGCCAGCAGCCCCGGGACTAGCGGGCCGGAAGAGACCCAGTACTTC. Amino acids: CASSPGTSGPEETQYF. The gene calls are TRBV11-3 and TRBJ2-5, with 12 positions matching TRBD2. The V segment lost 5 bases and the J segment 3 bases; nucleotides outside the gene matches: 7. Germline values: CDR1 SGHNT, CDR2 YENEEA. This CDR3 region has 16 residues.

This clonotype was seen only a few times. V gene TRBV30 combines with J gene TRBJ2-2; no reliable D call. CDR1 and CDR2 (germline): GTSNPN, SVGIG (reference sequence). V lost 4 bases and J 1 base, leaving 10 bases between the germline ends. The CDR3 is 14 residues long. The CDR3, as DNA: TGTGCCTGGACCCAAATGCTGAACACCGGGGAGCTGTTTTTT. This translates into CAWTQMLNTGELFF.

In this sample, this clonotype turned up a few times. The CDR3 here is CASSVGPHMNTEAFF. The CDR3 region has the DNA TGTGCCAGCAGCGTAGGCCCGCACATGAACACTGAAGCTTTCTTT. This chain connects TRBV9 to TRBJ1-1; D uncertain. The CDR3 is 15 residues long. V lost 0 bases and J lost 0, with 9 bases in between. Germline V lookup: CDR1 SGDLS, CDR2 YYNGEE.

This clonotype was seen at least ten times. The chain uses TRBV9 and TRBJ2-2; D unclear. The germline gives CDR1 SGDLS, CDR2 YYNGEE. This CDR3 spans 17 amino acids. V lost 0 bases and J 2 bases, leaving 14 bases between the germline ends. DNA for the CDR3: TGTGCCAGCAGCGTAGTACCAAACCAACCAAACACCGGGGAGCTGTTTTTT. Its protein is CASSVVPNQPNTGELFF.

The chain employs TRBV25-1 and TRBJ2-1; weak D call: TRBD2 (7 bases). This CDR3 region has 14 residues. Trimming left V 1 base short and J 9 bases short, with 13 bases between. The germline V gene has CDR1 MGHDK and CDR2 SYGVNS. CDR3 DNA sequence: TGTGCCAGCAGTGAATTTGGGGGGGGGCTTGAGCAGTTCTTC. Amino acids: CASSEFGGGLEQFF. Full variable domain (remainder filled in from reference TRBV25-1 and TRBJ2-1): EADIYQTPRYLVIGTGKKITLECSQTMGHDKMYWYQQDPGMELHLIHYSYGVNSTEKGDLSSESTVSRIRTEHFPLTLESARPSHTSQYLCASSEFGGGLEQFFGPGTRLTVL.

The V gene is TRBV10-3, the J gene TRBJ2-1; 7 bases are shared with TRBD1. Germline CDR1 and CDR2: ENHRY and SYGVKD. Trimming took 4 bases from V and 2 from J; bases not matched to a gene: 5. CDR3 length equals 15 residues. The CDR3 spells CAISVEGATYNEQFF. In DNA, the CDR3 is TGTGCCATCAGTGTCGAGGGGGCGACCTACAATGAGCAGTTCTTC.

This clonotype has just a few counts. This sequence joins TRBV29-1 and TRBJ2-1; 8 bases are shared with TRBD2. The ends lost 8 bases at V and 7 bases at J; junction bases unmatched: 10. The CDR3 has 13 amino acids. The germline CDR1 and CDR2 sequences are SQVTM and ANQGSEA. The CDR3 DNA is TGCAGCTCACGGGAGGGAGGATGGAATGAGCAGTTCTTC. Amino acids: CSSREGGWNEQFF.

A note on this clonotype: A much larger clone lies a single base off, so this may be a read error. The V and J genes are TRBV18 and TRBJ1-1; TRBD1 matches 7 bases. Germline-derived CDR1 and CDR2 are KGHSH and LQKENI. CDR3 length: 16 residues. The CDR3 DNA is TGTCCCAGCTCACCTTTTGAACAAACAGGGGACACTGAAGCTTTCTTT. Its protein product is CPSSPFEQTGDTEAFF.

The chain combines TRBV6-5 with TRBJ2-4; 10 bases fit TRBD1. The V gene end was trimmed by 6 bases and the J gene end by 7 bases; junction bases not matched to a gene: 6. Germline lookup yields CDR1 MNHEY and CDR2 SVGAGI. The CDR3 is 14 residues long. This CDR3 is CASSPDRGLNIQYF. The CDR3 DNA sequence: TGTGCCAGCAGCCCTGACAGGGGGCTCAACATTCAGTACTTC.

Ten or more counts support this clonotype. The J gene is TRBJ1-2, the V gene TRBV28; 11 bases are a match to TRBD1. The V segment lost 3 bases and the J segment 4 bases; nucleotides outside the gene matches: 4. CDR3 size: 15 residues. CDR1 and CDR2 from the germline V gene are MDHEN and SYDVKM. The CDR3 is CASSLWTGGGYGYTF. CDR3 nucleotide sequence: TGTGCCAGCAGTTTGTGGACAGGGGGCGGCTATGGCTACACCTTC.

This clonotype was seen at least ten times. The rearrangement links TRBV6-6 to TRBJ1-5; D ambiguous. Germline CDR1 MNHNY, CDR2 SVGAGI (reference sequence). The CDR3 length is 13 residues. With 2 bases removed from V and 3 bases from J, the gap between germline ends came to 5 bases. This CDR3 reads CASSYVNNQPQHF. CDR3 nucleotides: TGTGCCAGCAGTTACGTCAACAATCAGCCCCAGCATTTT.

This clonotype was detected a few times. The V call is TRBV4-2, the J call TRBJ2-7, with D perhaps matching TRBD1 (6 bases). V shed 1 base and J shed 3 bases, with 10 bases lying between them. There are 14 residues in the CDR3. Germline CDR1 and CDR2: LGHNA and YNFKEQ. CDR3 coding DNA: TGTGCCAGCAGCCAAGGTCAGGGGATCTACGAGCAGTACTTC. Its translation is CASSQGQGIYEQYF.

This clonotype was observed many times. The chain combines TRBV21-1 with TRBJ1-5. TRBV21-1 is classified as a pseudogene. CDR3 length: 13 amino acids. The CDR3 DNA is TGTGCCAGCAGCAAAGCGCTCAATCAGCCCCAGCATTTT. Residues: CASSKALNQPQHF.

This clonotype came up many times. V is TRBV21-1 and J is TRBJ1-1; TRBD1 is the table's D call, not checked against the DNA. TRBV21-1 is a listed pseudogene. The CDR3 totals 13 residues. CDR3 nucleotides: TGTGCCAGCAGCCCCCCCTCGAGCACTGAAGCTTTCTTT. It specifies CASSPPSSTEAFF.

This clonotype was seen only a few times. The rearrangement links TRBV3-1 to TRBJ2-1, with D possibly called TRBD1 or TRBD2 (6 bases each). The CDR3 spans 15 residues. Trimming cost V 3 bases and J 6 bases, with 15 bases left between them. In germline, CDR1 is LGHDT, CDR2 YNNKEL (reference sequence). CDR3 in amino acids: CASSHGDKTSNEQFF. CDR3 DNA sequence: TGTGCCAGCAGCCATGGGGACAAGACTAGCAATGAGCAGTTCTTC.

This clonotype showed up just a few times. The chain is built from TRBV19 and TRBJ1-5; no reliable D call. CDR3 size: 16 residues. In germline, CDR1 is LNHDA, CDR2 SQIVND (reference sequence). Trimming pared 3 bases from V and 0 bases from J, leaving 12 bases between. In DNA, the CDR3 is TGTGCCAGTAGTATCGGTCGGGAGTATAGCAATCAGCCCCAGCATTTT. Translated, it gives CASSIGREYSNQPQHF. Supplemented by reference TRBV19 and TRBJ1-5, the full variable domain reads DGGITQSPKYLFRKEGQNVTLSCEQNLNHDAMYWYRQDPGQGLRLIYYSQIVNDFQKGDIAEGYSVSREKKESFPLTVTSAQKNPTAFYLCASSIGREYSNQPQHFGDGTRLSIL.